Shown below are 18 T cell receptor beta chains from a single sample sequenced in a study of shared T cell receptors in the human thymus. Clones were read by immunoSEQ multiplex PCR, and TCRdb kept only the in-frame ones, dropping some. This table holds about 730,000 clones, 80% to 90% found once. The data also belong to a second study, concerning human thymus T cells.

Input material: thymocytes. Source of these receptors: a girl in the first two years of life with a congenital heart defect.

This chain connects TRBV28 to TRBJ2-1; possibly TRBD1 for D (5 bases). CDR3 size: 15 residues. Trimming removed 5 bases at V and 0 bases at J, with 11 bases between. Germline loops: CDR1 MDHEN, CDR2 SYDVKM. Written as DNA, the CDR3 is TGTGCCAGCAGTCTAAACAGGAGCTCCTACAATGAGCAGTTCTTC. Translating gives CASSLNRSSYNEQFF.

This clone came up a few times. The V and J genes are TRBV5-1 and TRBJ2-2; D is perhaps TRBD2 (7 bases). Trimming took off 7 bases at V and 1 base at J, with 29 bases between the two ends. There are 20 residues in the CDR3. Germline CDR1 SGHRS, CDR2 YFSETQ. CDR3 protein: CASSISSGGQPPLNTGELFF. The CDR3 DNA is TGCGCCAGCTCGATCTCATCGGGGGGCCAACCCCCTTTGAACACCGGGGAGCTGTTTTTT.

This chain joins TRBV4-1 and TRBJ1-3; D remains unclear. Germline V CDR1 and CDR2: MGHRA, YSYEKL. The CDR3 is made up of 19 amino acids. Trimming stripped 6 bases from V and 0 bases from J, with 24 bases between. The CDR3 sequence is CASSRTGLLLTPSGNTIYF. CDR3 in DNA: TGCGCCAGCAGTCGGACGGGATTATTACTAACGCCCTCTGGAAACACCATATATTTT.

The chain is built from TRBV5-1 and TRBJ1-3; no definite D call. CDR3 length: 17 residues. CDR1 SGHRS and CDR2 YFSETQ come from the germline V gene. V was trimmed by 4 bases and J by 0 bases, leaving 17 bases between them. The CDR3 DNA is TGCGCCAGCAGCCTGGGAGAGAGACTGGACTCTGGAAACACCATATATTTT. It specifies CASSLGERLDSGNTIYF. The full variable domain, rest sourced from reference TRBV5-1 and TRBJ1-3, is KAGVTQTPRYLIKTRGQQVTLSCSPISGHRSVSWYQQTPGQGLQFLFEYFSETQRNKGNFPGRFSGRQFSNSRSEMNVSTLELGDSALYLCASSLGERLDSGNTIYFGEGSWLTVV.

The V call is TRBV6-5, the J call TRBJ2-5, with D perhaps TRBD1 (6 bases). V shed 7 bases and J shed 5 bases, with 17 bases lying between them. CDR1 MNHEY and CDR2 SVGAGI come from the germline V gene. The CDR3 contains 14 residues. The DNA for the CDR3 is TGTGCCAGCACCCGAGTTCAGGGGAAGGAGACCCAGTACTTC. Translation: CASTRVQGKETQYF.

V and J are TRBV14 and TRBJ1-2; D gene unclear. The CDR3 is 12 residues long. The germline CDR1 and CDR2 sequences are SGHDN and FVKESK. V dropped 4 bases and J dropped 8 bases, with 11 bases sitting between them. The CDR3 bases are TGTGCCAGCAGCCGCCTGTCCGGGGGCTACACCTTC. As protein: CASSRLSGGYTF.

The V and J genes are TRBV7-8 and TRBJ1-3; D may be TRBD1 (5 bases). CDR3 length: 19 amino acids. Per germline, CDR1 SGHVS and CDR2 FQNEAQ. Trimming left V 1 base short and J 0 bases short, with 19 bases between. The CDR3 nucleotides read TGTGCCAGCAGCTTAGAGGGCGGACACCCTATGAACTCTGGAAACACCATATATTTT. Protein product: CASSLEGGHPMNSGNTIYF.

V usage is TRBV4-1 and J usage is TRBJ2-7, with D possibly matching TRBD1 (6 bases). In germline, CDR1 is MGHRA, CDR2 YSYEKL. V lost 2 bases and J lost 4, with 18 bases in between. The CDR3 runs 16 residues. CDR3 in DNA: TGCGCCAGCAGCCAAAGGTCATACCCAGGGGAATACGAGCAGTACTTC. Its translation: CASSQRSYPGEYEQYF.

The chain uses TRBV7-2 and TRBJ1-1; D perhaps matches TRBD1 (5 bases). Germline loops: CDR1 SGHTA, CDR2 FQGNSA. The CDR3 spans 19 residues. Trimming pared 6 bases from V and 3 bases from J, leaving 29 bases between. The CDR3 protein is CASSPRGCHRPGRDTEAFF. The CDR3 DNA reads TGTGCCAGCAGTCCCCGGGGGTGCCATCGACCGGGACGGGACACTGAAGCTTTCTTT. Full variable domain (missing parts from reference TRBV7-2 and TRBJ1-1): GAGVSQSPSNKVTEKGKDVELRCDPISGHTALYWYRQSLGQGLEFLIYFQGNSAPDKSGLPSDRFSAERTGGSVSTLTIQRTQQEDSAVYLCASSPRGCHRPGRDTEAFFGQGTRLTVV.

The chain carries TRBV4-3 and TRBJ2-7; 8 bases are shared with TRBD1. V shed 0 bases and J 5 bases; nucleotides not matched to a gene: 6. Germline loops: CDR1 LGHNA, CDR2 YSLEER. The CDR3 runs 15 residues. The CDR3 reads CASSQEDRDYNEQYF. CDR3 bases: TGCGCCAGCAGCCAAGAGGACAGGGATTACAACGAGCAGTACTTC.

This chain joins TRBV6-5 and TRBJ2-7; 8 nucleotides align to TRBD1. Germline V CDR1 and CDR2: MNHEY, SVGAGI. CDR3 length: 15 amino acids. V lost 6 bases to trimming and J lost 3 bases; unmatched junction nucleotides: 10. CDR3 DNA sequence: TGTGCCAGCAGAACCACCGGGACAGGCGACTACGAGCAGTACTTC. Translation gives CASRTTGTGDYEQYF.

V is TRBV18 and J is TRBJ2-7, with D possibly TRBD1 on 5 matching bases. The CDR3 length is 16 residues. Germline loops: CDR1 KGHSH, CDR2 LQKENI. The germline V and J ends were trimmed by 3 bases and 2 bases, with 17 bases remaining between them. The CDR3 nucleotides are TGTGCCAGCTCACCCAATCCCCGAACAGGAACCTACGAGCAGTACTTC. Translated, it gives CASSPNPRTGTYEQYF. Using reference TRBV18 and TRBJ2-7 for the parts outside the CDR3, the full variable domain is NAGVMQNPRHLVRRRGQEARLRCSPMKGHSHVYWYRQLPEEGLKFMVYLQKENIIDESGMPKERFSAEFPKEGPSILRIQQVVRGDSAAYFCASSPNPRTGTYEQYFGPGTRLTVT.

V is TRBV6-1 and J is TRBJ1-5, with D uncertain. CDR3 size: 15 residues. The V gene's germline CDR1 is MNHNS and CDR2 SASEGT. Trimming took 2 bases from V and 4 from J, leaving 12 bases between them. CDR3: CASSERRGVNQPQHF. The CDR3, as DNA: TGTGCCAGCAGTGAAAGGCGCGGGGTGAATCAGCCCCAGCATTTT.

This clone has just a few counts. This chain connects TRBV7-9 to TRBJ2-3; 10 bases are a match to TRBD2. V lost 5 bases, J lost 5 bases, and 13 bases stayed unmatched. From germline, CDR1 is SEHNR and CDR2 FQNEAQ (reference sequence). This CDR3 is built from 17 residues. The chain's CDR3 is CASSQSPAGGVRDTQYF. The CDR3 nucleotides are TGTGCCAGCAGCCAAAGCCCAGCGGGGGGGGTACGAGATACGCAGTATTTT.

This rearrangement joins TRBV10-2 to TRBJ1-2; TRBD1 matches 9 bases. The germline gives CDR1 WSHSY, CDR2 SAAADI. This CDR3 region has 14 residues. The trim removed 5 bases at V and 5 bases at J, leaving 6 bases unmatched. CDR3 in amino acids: CASSTGTGSYGYTF. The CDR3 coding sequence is TGCGCCAGCAGTACCGGGACAGGGTCTTATGGCTACACCTTC.

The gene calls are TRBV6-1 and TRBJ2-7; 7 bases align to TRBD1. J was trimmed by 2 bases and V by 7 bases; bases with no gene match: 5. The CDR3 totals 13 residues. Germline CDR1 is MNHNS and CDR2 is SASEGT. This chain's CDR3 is CASTPTGPYEQYF. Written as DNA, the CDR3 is TGTGCCAGCACCCCGACAGGGCCCTACGAGCAGTACTTC.

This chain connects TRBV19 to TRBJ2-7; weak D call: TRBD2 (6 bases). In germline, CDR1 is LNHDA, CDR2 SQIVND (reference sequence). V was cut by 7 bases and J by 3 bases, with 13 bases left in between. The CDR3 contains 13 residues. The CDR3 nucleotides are TGTGCCAGTACCGATCGACTAGGCTACGAGCAGTACTTC. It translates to CASTDRLGYEQYF. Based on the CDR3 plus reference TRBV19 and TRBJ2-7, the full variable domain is DGGITQSPKYLFRKEGQNVTLSCEQNLNHDAMYWYRQDPGQGLRLIYYSQIVNDFQKGDIAEGYSVSREKKESFPLTVTSAQKNPTAFYLCASTDRLGYEQYFGPGTRLTVT.

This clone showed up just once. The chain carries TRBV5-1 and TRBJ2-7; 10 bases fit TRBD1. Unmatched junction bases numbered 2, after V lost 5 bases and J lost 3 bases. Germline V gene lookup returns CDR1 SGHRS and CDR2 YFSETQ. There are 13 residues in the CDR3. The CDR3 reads CASSRDRGYEQYF. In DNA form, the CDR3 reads TGCGCCAGCAGTAGGGACAGGGGCTACGAGCAGTACTTC.